These 5 T cell receptor beta chains were sequenced from one sample in a study of shared clonotypes between healthy human individuals. Libraries were prepared by immunoSEQ multiplex PCR; TCRdb keeps only in-frame clonotypes and omits some of them. The profile covers over a million clones, with more than 95% appearing a single time and roughly 1.2% taken by the ten largest. Sequencing used naive CD4+ T cells sorted from blood. Subset: CD45RA+ positively selected. These receptors were taken from a young man in good health.

The chain carries TRBV5-1 and TRBJ2-1; maybe TRBD2 (6 bases). CDR3 length: 13 residues. V was clipped by 10 bases and J by 2 bases, with 13 bases between them. In germline, CDR1 is SGHRS, CDR2 YFSETQ. CDR3 nucleotides: TGCGCCTCAAGGGACTCGGCCTACAATGAGCAGTTCTTC. It codes for CASRDSAYNEQFF.

The chain has TRBV6-1 and TRBJ2-7; a weak D match, TRBD1 (6 bases). The CDR3 length is 14 residues. Per germline, CDR1 MNHNS and CDR2 SASEGT. Trimming stripped 6 bases from V and 0 bases from J, with 12 bases between. Written as DNA, the CDR3 is TGTGCCAGCAGGACAGGACAGAGCTCCTACGAGCAGTACTTC. Its protein product is CASRTGQSSYEQYF.

The chain recombines TRBV5-1 with TRBJ1-3; D ambiguous. The CDR3 has 16 residues. V lost 7 bases and J lost 0, with 17 bases in between. From germline, CDR1 is SGHRS and CDR2 YFSETQ. CDR3 region: CASGQEQSDSGNTIYF. CDR3 bases: TGCGCCAGCGGGCAGGAGCAGTCAGACTCTGGAAACACCATATATTTT.

The chain employs TRBV9 and TRBJ1-1; 10 bases agree with TRBD1. V dropped 5 bases and J dropped 0; count of bases not matched to a gene: 4. This CDR3 has 15 amino acids. Germline-derived CDR1 and CDR2 are SGDLS and YYNGEE. DNA of the CDR3: TGTGCCAGCAGTAAGACAGGGGGCCTGAACACTGAAGCTTTCTTT. This codes for CASSKTGGLNTEAFF.

This chain uses TRBV23-1 with TRBJ1-5; 7 nucleotides agree with TRBD1. TRBV23-1 is reported as an ORF; its role is uncertain. The V and J ends lost 3 bases and 3 bases, in that order; junction bases with no gene match: 11. This CDR3 contains 17 residues. The CDR3 here is CASSHFGTAEYNQPQHF. The CDR3, as DNA: TGCGCCAGCAGTCACTTCGGGACAGCAGAATACAATCAGCCCCAGCATTTT.